Listed here are 5 T cell receptor beta chains from one sample, sequenced in a study of T cells after yellow fever vaccination. Via MiXCR, TCRdb re-called the 5' RACE reads, giving one row per CDR3 protein. The table has approximately 96,000 distinct CDR3 sequences, around 9.8% seen once. This sample comprised CD8+ T cells not binding an NS4B(214-222) dextramer, sorted from PBMCs, obtained around 15 days after the first yellow fever vaccination. Receptors originate from a man between 18 and 35 years old who received the YFV17D yellow fever vaccine.

This clonotype has more than one count but fewer than ten. V usage is TRBV6-2 or TRBV6-3 and J usage is TRBJ1-5; a weak D match, TRBD1 (6 bases). Trimming removed 7 bases at V and 6 bases at J, with 16 bases between. The germline gives CDR1 MNHEY, CDR2 SVGEGT. The CDR3 covers 14 residues. Here the CDR3 DNA reads TGTGCCAGCACCCCTGGGGGCGCGGGTCAGCCCCAGCATTTT. Protein sequence: CASTPGGAGQPQHF.

Here the CDR3 reads CASSSRGRDQETQYF. The CDR3 coding sequence is TGTGCCAGCAGCTCGCGCGGACGGGACCAAGAGACCCAGTACTTC. V and J are TRBV7-9 and TRBJ2-5; D call uncertain. The CDR3 has 15 residues. V lost 4 bases and J 0 bases, leaving 12 bases between the germline ends. The germline V gene has CDR1 SEHNR and CDR2 FQNEAQ (reference sequence). Combining the CDR3 with reference TRBV7-9 and TRBJ2-5 gives the whole variable domain DTGVSQNPRHKITKRGQNVTFRCDPISEHNRLYWYRQTLGQGPEFLTYFQNEAQLEKSRLLSDRFSAERPKGSFSTLEIQRTEQGDSAMYLCASSSRGRDQETQYFGPGTRLLVL.

This clonotype was picked up a small number of times. This chain links TRBV6-1 with TRBJ2-2; 10 bases are shared with TRBD2. Trimming cost V 1 base and J 5 bases; bases outside gene matches: 10. From germline, CDR1 is MNHNS and CDR2 SASEGT. The CDR3 extends over 18 amino acids. CDR3 sequence reads: CASSEVSGGALVTGELFF. The DNA for the CDR3 is TGTGCCAGCAGTGAAGTGAGCGGGGGGGCCCTTGTAACCGGGGAGCTGTTTTTT.

Worth noting for this clonotype: A single base separates this from a much larger clone, so it may be a read error. V and J are TRBV29-1 and TRBJ1-2; D unclear. CDR3 length: 14 amino acids. The germline V gene encodes CDR1 SQVTM and CDR2 ANQGSEA. V was trimmed by 0 bases and J by 2 bases, leaving 10 bases between them. CDR3 in DNA: TGCAGCGTTGAAGAAGGCGGTCCCAACTATGGCTACACCTTC. Translating gives CSVEEGGPNYGYTF.

In its sample, this clonotype was seen a few times. The chain has TRBV20-1 and TRBJ1-2, with D possibly being TRBD1 (5 bases). This CDR3 region has 13 residues. Germline lookup yields CDR1 DFQATT and CDR2 SNEGSKA (reference sequence). Trimming removed 3 bases from V and 4 bases from J, with 12 bases in between. The CDR3 sequence: CSARDISSYGYTF. CDR3 bases: TGCAGTGCTAGGGACATTTCCTCCTATGGCTACACCTTC.